This is a list of T cell receptor beta chains from one sample in a study of OX40 agonist ivuxolimab in advanced cancers. The method was immunoSEQ multiplex PCR; TCRdb's version includes in-frame clones alone and lacks a portion of them. The top ten clones hold roughly 1.5% of a sample with 95,000 to 100,000 clones, around 83% of them seen once. The sample here was CD4+ or CD8+ T cells sorted from blood, taken in a trial of the OX40 agonist ivuxolimab. All receptors come from an adult with an advanced solid tumor such as melanoma, head and neck, liver or kidney cancer. The CDR3 runs from the conserved cysteine through the conserved F or W. The order of the fields is V gene, clone size, CDR3 length, CDR3 protein. Expanded clones are given a class, and other clones once, few, many or no size at all.

>TRBV4-3|NA|16
CASSQSSAQGGETQYF
>TRBV2|NA|14
CASSDSGPGNTIYF
>TRBV28|once|12
CASTGTVSGYTF
>TRBV2|once|13
CASTGQVNEKLFF
>TRBV7-9|NA|11
CASSFAEGAFF
>TRBV12-2|NA|15
CASRLGGRAQETQYF
>TRBV29-1|NA|13
CSVGQGFSDTQYF
>TRBV7-9|NA|14
CASSDGQGRETQYF
>TRBV7-2|NA|15
CASSSRHLGQHEQYF
>TRBV11-2|NA|13
CASSLGSNQPQHF
>TRBV28|NA|13
CASSLMVRTEAFF
>TRBV7-2|once|15
CASSLGLGWNTEAFF
>TRBV18|NA|15
CASSQLLAVTGELFF
>TRBV9|NA|15
CASSVWTGRYNEQFF
>TRBV2|NA|16
CASRRAGRIENTEAFF
>TRBV7-9|NA|16
CASSFVSGAPEDTQYF
>TRBV21-1|NA|19
CASSKVPAPAGGNTGELFF
>TRBV4-3|NA|15
CASSQRTGINSPLHF
>TRBV18|NA|18
CASSPRDIARAAGNTIYF
>TRBV7-2|NA|14
CASSPSGGSRVQYF
>TRBV5-1|NA|14
CASSLQYKGTEAFF
>TRBV28|once|17
CASEAYRLDVRNTEAFF
>TRBV15|NA|19
CATSSLTSGPLFSKSEQFF
>TRBV7-3|NA|14
CASSLDRDTGELFF